Below, 17 T cell receptor beta chains from the same sample are listed, as sequenced in a study of cytomegalovirus exposure and HLA in healthy donors. 13 Jbeta primers and 60 Vbeta primers were used for the PCR. Assay: immunoSEQ multiplex PCR; the TCRdb copy retains only in-frame clones and omits some. This sample carries about 43,000 clones, about 72% of them seen once, and the ten largest clones take roughly 1.5%. Sequencing used PBMCs. The receptors were gathered from a young man in good health and CMV-seronegative.

This clone was counted once. The rearrangement uses TRBV27 and TRBJ1-1; D uncertain. Germline V gene lookup returns CDR1 MNHEY and CDR2 SMNVEV (reference sequence). V was pared by 3 bases and J by 1 base, with 12 bases between. This CDR3 has 15 amino acids. The CDR3 spells CASSLSPGSNTEAFF. Here the CDR3 DNA reads TGTGCCAGCAGTTTGTCCCCCGGGTCGAACACTGAAGCTTTCTTT.

The J gene is TRBJ2-5, the V gene TRBV19; unclear D gene. Germline V gene sequence: CDR1 LNHDA, CDR2 SQIVND (reference sequence). V lost 6 bases, J lost 11 bases, and 19 bases lay in between. This CDR3 contains 13 residues. The CDR3 sequence is CASRSLQDDKQYF. For the CDR3, the DNA is TGTGCCAGTAGATCCCTCCAGGATGACAAGCAGTACTTC. The variable domain in full, with the rest retrieved from reference TRBV19 and TRBJ2-5, is DGGITQSPKYLFRKEGQNVTLSCEQNLNHDAMYWYRQDPGQGLRLIYYSQIVNDFQKGDIAEGYSVSREKKESFPLTVTSAQKNPTAFYLCASRSLQDDKQYFGPGTRLLVL.

This chain joins TRBV18 and TRBJ2-3; D may be TRBD2 (6 bases). The germline V and J ends were trimmed by 3 bases and 0 bases, with 13 bases remaining between them. This CDR3 has 16 amino acids. The V gene's germline CDR1 is KGHSH and CDR2 LQKENI. CDR3 sequence: CASSPMGLPSTDTQYF. Here the CDR3 DNA reads TGTGCCAGCTCACCTATGGGACTTCCTAGCACAGATACGCAGTATTTT.

There are a few counts of this clone. The chain uses TRBV18 and TRBJ2-2; perhaps TRBD2 as D (5 bases). The V and J ends lost 3 bases and 5 bases respectively, with 13 bases between them. Germline V gene sequence: CDR1 KGHSH, CDR2 LQKENI. The length of the CDR3 is 15 residues. The CDR3 sequence: CASSPLVRGTGELFF. The DNA for the CDR3 is TGTGCCAGCTCACCCCTCGTGAGAGGGACCGGGGAGCTGTTTTTT.

The V and J genes are TRBV2 and TRBJ2-7, with 8 positions matching TRBD2. This CDR3 comprises 14 residues. V was clipped by 4 bases and J by 3 bases; unmatched bases: 5. From germline, CDR1 is SNHLY and CDR2 FYNNEI. CDR3: CASSVGLVNYEQYF. CDR3 coding DNA: TGTGCCAGCAGTGTGGGACTAGTAAACTACGAGCAGTACTTC.

The chain joins TRBV5-1 to TRBJ2-3; TRBD1 aligns across 7 bases. The CDR3 has 13 residues. Unmatched junction bases numbered 3, after V lost 4 bases and J lost 4 bases. Germline values: CDR1 SGHRS, CDR2 YFSETQ. As DNA, the CDR3 is TGCGCCAGCAGCATGCAGGGGGCAGATACGCAGTATTTT. Its translation is CASSMQGADTQYF.

V gene TRBV9 combines with J gene TRBJ2-4, with TRBD2 identical over 9 bases. The CDR3 has 14 residues. The V gene end was trimmed by 2 bases and the J gene end by 8 bases; junction bases not matched to a gene: 5. The germline V gene has CDR1 SGDLS and CDR2 YYNGEE. The CDR3 here is CASSVSGSVDIQYF. The CDR3 nucleotides are TGTGCCAGCAGCGTTAGCGGGAGTGTGGACATTCAGTACTTC.

J is TRBJ1-6 and V is TRBV9; 7 bases are a match to TRBD1. CDR1 is SGDLS and CDR2 is YYNGEE in the germline V gene. V shed 4 bases, J shed 9 bases, and the junction held 7 bases outside the gene matches. There are 14 residues in the CDR3. DNA of the CDR3: TGTGCCAGCAGCCTTCGGGACAGTTTTTCACCCCTCCACTTT. Amino acid sequence: CASSLRDSFSPLHF.

V usage is TRBV10-3 and J usage is TRBJ2-1, with 12 nucleotides matching TRBD2. Germline loops: CDR1 ENHRY, CDR2 SYGVKD. V gave up 8 bases and J gave up 4 bases; unmatched junction bases: 0. The CDR3 is 13 residues long. DNA of the CDR3: TGTGCCATCGGACTAGCGGGATACAATGAGCAGTTCTTC. Translation: CAIGLAGYNEQFF.

V and J are TRBV7-2 and TRBJ2-5, with 7 bases identical to TRBD1. Germline-derived CDR1 and CDR2 are SGHTA and FQGNSA. V lost 6 bases, J lost 1 base, and 11 bases stayed unmatched. CDR3 length equals 16 residues. CDR3 loop: CASSSDRTSIQETQYF. The DNA for the CDR3 is TGTGCCAGCAGTTCGGACAGGACCTCCATCCAAGAGACCCAGTACTTC.

In its sample, this clone was seen a few times. V and J are TRBV9 and TRBJ2-7, with 7 bases fitting TRBD2. Looked up from germline, CDR1 is SGDLS and CDR2 is YYNGEE. Unmatched junction bases numbered 13, after V lost 3 bases and J lost 7 bases. The CDR3 runs 15 residues. The CDR3 is CASSASGGRHVEQYF. CDR3 bases: TGTGCCAGCAGCGCGTCGGGGGGACGGCATGTTGAGCAGTACTTC.

The chain couples TRBV19 to TRBJ2-1; 10 bases align to TRBD1. V gave up 4 bases and J gave up 8 bases; unmatched junction bases: 2. Germline V CDR1 and CDR2: LNHDA, SQIVND (reference sequence). This CDR3 is built from 13 residues. CDR3 loop: CASSRDRGDEQFF. CDR3 coding DNA: TGTGCCAGTAGTAGGGACAGGGGCGATGAGCAGTTCTTC.

The gene calls are TRBV19 and TRBJ2-3, with D tentatively TRBD2 (6 bases). Trimming removed 6 bases at V and 1 base at J, with 23 bases between. The CDR3 is 18 amino acids. Germline values: CDR1 LNHDA, CDR2 SQIVND (reference sequence). The CDR3 bases are TGTGCCAGTAGAGCACCCTCGGGACTCCTCGCGGGCACAGATACGCAGTATTTT. Translated, it gives CASRAPSGLLAGTDTQYF.

This chain connects TRBV7-2 to TRBJ2-2; TRBD2 matches at 11 bases. This CDR3 has 17 amino acids. Losses at the gene ends were 5 bases for V and 1 base for J; bases not matched to a gene: 6. The germline gives CDR1 SGHTA, CDR2 FQGNSA. The CDR3 loop reads CASSDPGTSGNTGELFF. The CDR3 coding sequence is TGTGCCAGCAGCGACCCCGGGACTAGCGGGAACACCGGGGAGCTGTTTTTT.

There are a few counts of this clone. The J gene is TRBJ1-5, the V gene TRBV19; TRBD1 aligns across 11 bases. Germline V lookup: CDR1 LNHDA, CDR2 SQIVND (reference sequence). This CDR3 is 16 amino acids long. With 8 bases clipped from V and 4 bases from J, the junction kept 10 bases outside the gene matches. The CDR3: CASRKSRDRGNQPQHF. The CDR3 nucleotides read TGTGCCAGTCGAAAATCCCGGGACAGGGGGAATCAGCCCCAGCATTTT.

V is TRBV6-1 and J is TRBJ2-7; tentatively, D is TRBD2 (5 bases). Germline V gives CDR1 MNHNS, CDR2 SASEGT. Trimming took off 0 bases at V and 4 bases at J, with 10 bases between the two ends. The CDR3 spans 14 residues. This CDR3 is CASSEANPGYEQYF. CDR3 DNA: TGTGCCAGCAGTGAAGCCAACCCGGGATACGAGCAGTACTTC.

For the CDR3, the DNA is TGTGCCTGGAGTGGAATGGGCAGCCGCCAAGAGACCCAGTACTTC. Translation gives CAWSGMGSRQETQYF. The chain joins TRBV30 to TRBJ2-5; D remains unclear. The CDR3 covers 15 residues. Germline lookup yields CDR1 GTSNPN and CDR2 SVGIG (reference sequence). V gave up 1 base and J gave up 1 base, with 13 bases separating them.